The 7 T cell receptor beta chains reported below all come from one sample, sequenced in a study of low-dose radiotherapy and immunotherapy resistance in tumors. Primers targeting TRAV and TRBV primed first-strand cDNA, covering alpha and beta chains. Amplification of TCRs used a constant-region primer and V-primer adapter for approximately 18 PCR cycles. In TCRdb, the reads were re-called with MiXCR into one record per CDR3 protein. The sample carries fewer than 90,000 distinct CDR3 sequences, approximately 20% recorded once. Time point given: before trial treatment. Sample: PBMCs, taken before treatment. These receptors were collected from a male donor with prostate cancer.

The table lists this clonotype with many counts. This chain joins TRBV7-2 and TRBJ2-3; the D is unclear. CDR3 size: 13 residues. With 5 bases removed from V and 1 base from J, the gap between germline ends came to 7 bases. CDR1 and CDR2 from the germline V gene are SGHTA and FQGNSA. This chain's CDR3 is CASSLFRTDTQYF. The CDR3 DNA reads TGTGCCAGCAGCCTCTTTCGCACAGATACGCAGTATTTT. The full variable domain, its missing parts supplied by reference TRBV7-2 and TRBJ2-3, is GAGVSQSPSNKVTEKGKDVELRCDPISGHTALYWYRQSLGQGLEFLIYFQGNSAPDKSGLPSDRFSAERTGGSVSTLTIQRTQQEDSAVYLCASSLFRTDTQYFGPGTRLTVL.

Ten or more counts support this clonotype. The chain combines TRBV6-2 or TRBV6-3 with TRBJ2-1; no clear D. V lost 6 bases to trimming and J lost 2 bases, with 8 bases between them. The germline CDR1 and CDR2 sequences are MNHEY and SVGEGT. The CDR3 loop spans 13 amino acids. In nucleotides, the CDR3 is TGTGCCAGCAGGCAGACCACCTACAATGAGCAGTTCTTC. Its protein is CASRQTTYNEQFF.

The sample holds many counts of this clonotype. The rearrangement links TRBV6-1 to TRBJ1-6; D not resolved. CDR3 length: 14 residues. Looked up from germline, CDR1 is MNHNS and CDR2 is SASEGT. V was trimmed by 8 bases and J by 3 bases, leaving 11 bases between them. CDR3 sequence reads: CASSEVFYNSPLHF. The DNA of the CDR3 is TGTGCCAGCTCCGAAGTATTCTATAATTCACCCCTCCACTTT.

This clonotype was picked up many times. The chain recombines TRBV9 with TRBJ1-1; perhaps TRBD1 as D (5 bases). V was cut by 3 bases and J by 1 base, with 10 bases left in between. The CDR3 has 14 amino acids. The V gene's germline CDR1 is SGDLS and CDR2 YYNGEE. The CDR3 nucleotides read TGTGCCAGCAGCGAGACGGACAAGAACACTGAAGCTTTCTTT. Translated, it gives CASSETDKNTEAFF.

This clonotype appeared many times. This chain joins TRBV5-1 and TRBJ2-1; TRBD1 aligns across 9 bases. V gave up 0 bases and J gave up 9 bases; unmatched junction bases: 7. Germline loops: CDR1 SGHRS, CDR2 YFSETQ. The CDR3 covers 15 residues. The CDR3 nucleotides are TGCGCCAGCAGCTTGGTGGGACAGGGCTTGGGTGAGCAGTTCTTC. As protein: CASSLVGQGLGEQFF.

This clonotype has at least ten counts. V usage is TRBV29-1 and J usage is TRBJ2-3; 15 bases are a match to TRBD2. Germline V CDR1 and CDR2: SQVTM, ANQGSEA. J gave up 4 bases and V 7 bases, and 6 bases lay outside the gene matches. CDR3 length equals 15 residues. The CDR3 DNA is TGCAGCGCTAGGACTAGCGGGGGGGCGTCAGATACGCAGTATTTT. It encodes CSARTSGGASDTQYF.

This clonotype was observed many times. The gene calls are TRBV6-5 and TRBJ2-5, with TRBD2 matching over 9 bases. The CDR3 is made up of 13 amino acids. Germline V gene data show CDR1 as MNHEY and CDR2 as SVGAGI. Losses at the gene ends were 8 bases for V and 5 bases for J; bases not matched to a gene: 6. CDR3: CASQRGVRETQYF. The CDR3 nucleotides are TGTGCCAGCCAGCGGGGGGTGCGGGAGACCCAGTACTTC.